The present T cell receptor beta chain was sequenced within a study of CD8 T cells in ankylosing spondylitis. Notes on this clonotype: Its antigen is not identified.

Study results and caveats: Typical of ankylosing spondylitis blood, it appeared, was a TCR beta motif of 7 or 8 highly homologous variants.

The CDR3 has 14 residues. V gave up 6 bases and J gave up 2 bases, with 13 bases separating them. Germline-derived CDR1 and CDR2 are MNHNS and SASEGT. MiXCR, run by TCRdb on the 5' RACE reads, gives a single entry per CDR3 protein. Found here are 650,000 to 800,000 distinct CDR3 sequences, 15% to 20% of them singletons; the top ten hold approximately 18%. The sample was blood, either unsorted or a sorted T cell fraction (not recorded which). This sequence originates from a male donor with ankylosing spondylitis. The rearrangement joins TRBV6-1 to TRBJ1-1, with D unresolved. The CDR3 DNA reads as TGTGCCAGCAGACCGACACTCCAAAACACTGAAGCTTTCTTT. Amino acids: CASRPTLQNTEAFF.